A single TCR beta chain is shown here with its context. Together with a sample-barcoded 5' primer, a J-beta primer mix was included in a second PCR lasting roughly 6 to 12 cycles. TCRdb re-called the 5' RACE reads through MiXCR, storing one row per CDR3 protein. The sample shows 550,000 to 650,000 distinct CDR3 sequences, around 27% of them seen only once. This specimen comes from a study of blood T cells in healthy people across ages. Per the germline V gene, CDR1 is SGHTA and CDR2 is FQGNSA. There are 15 residues in the CDR3. Germline trimming cut 1 base from V and 3 bases from J; bases unmatched to any gene: 4. Another study also made use of these data, one on T cells of mothers and their children. That report notes: Each child gave approximately 2.8 million TCR beta CDR3 reads (each mother, over 9.5 million).

The J gene is TRBJ1-2, the V gene TRBV7-2; TRBD1 matches 8 bases. The sequenced material came from blood. This sequence was found in a boy between 2 and 15 years old in good health. The CDR3, as DNA: TGTGCCAGCAGCTTAGTGACAGGGGACCACTATGGCTACACCTTC. The encoded protein is CASSLVTGDHYGYTF.